The subject of this entry is one TCR beta chain. Its target antigen remains unknown. The input lacks base qualities; no much larger clone sits a single base away. The immunoSEQ Assay, a bias-controlled multiplex PCR, was used to amplify TCRbeta CDR3 regions from genomic DNA. From the authors' description of their analysis: Within the assay, amplification of reference gene primers was used to estimate how many nucleated cells each sample contained. To quantify the absolute abundance of each unique TCRbeta CDR3 rearrangement, sequence reads were collapsed and filtered. For each sample, productive Simpson clonality was calculated as the square root of Simpson's diversity index over productive rearrangements. TCRdb holds this immuneACCESS table with in-frame rearrangements only. Some clones are missing; in checked studies, unresolved V genes explain under half, and the rest has no known cause. V and J calls plus clone size are reproduced from that table; the DNA served to infer D and trimming. The sample table shows a few hundred thousand clones, and 88% are seen once. The ten largest clones represent around 1.6% of the sample.

Whole blood was collected in K2EDTA tubes by collaborating institutions according to the institutions' own protocols. Collaborator samples were shipped for TCRbeta analysis as frozen whole blood, isolated PBMCs, or DNA extracted from either sample type. The sample belongs to a study of blood T cell repertoires in COVID-19 (dated by TCRdb to 2019 to 2021). Notes on the research overall: Samples from collaborators originated in the United States, Italy and Spain and spanned both the acute and convalescent phases of COVID-19. The material from the prospective study consisted of cDNA or gDNA derived from T cells, B-cell-depleted T cells, or PBMCs. Subjects who had been exposed to COVID-19, were actively infected with it, or had recovered from it provided the deeply sampled blood TCRbeta repertoires that made up the dataset. The repertoires were released in a freely available public database intended as a resource for research on the immune response to SARS-CoV-2. The samples were drawn from two sources: the first 160 participants of the ongoing ImmuneRACE study, and 1,200 or so subjects contributed by 6 global collaborators. A de-identified subject ID, COVID-19 status, age in years and sex were almost always included in the sample metadata. HLA class I and class II types, where available, came from metadata supplied by the sample provider rather than from assay-based typing. What the research found in general, with its limitations: Clinical and demographic metadata were provided uncurated, with the amount varying by source and participant.

The germline V gene supplies CDR1 SGHRS and CDR2 YFSETQ. V ends up 4 bases short and J 5 bases short, with an unmatched junction base count of 10. The CDR3 contains 15 residues, cysteine and phenylalanine counted. The entry retains the CDR3 DNA only, 45 bases that are in frame from base 1. The chain couples TRBV5-1 to TRBJ2-5, with 8 central nucleotides matching TRBD1. The material sequenced was peripheral blood. The source of this sequence is a man between 70 and 80 years old with acute or convalescent COVID-19. The CDR3 region has the sequence CASSLSGQAAETQYF. In nucleotides, the sequence is TGCGCCAGCAGCCTCTCGGGACAGGCCGCCGAGACCCAGTACTTC. With the rest looked up from the reference TRBV5-1 and TRBJ2-5 genes rather than sequenced, the full variable domain is KAGVTQTPRYLIKTRGQQVTLSCSPISGHRSVSWYQQTPGQGLQFLFEYFSETQRNKGNFPGRFSGRQFSNSRSEMNVSTLELGDSALYLCASSLSGQAAETQYFGPGTRLLVL.